The 11 T cell receptor beta chains below were found in one sample sequenced in a study of OX40 agonist ivuxolimab in advanced cancers. Profiling relied on immunoSEQ multiplex PCR, and the TCRdb table lists in-frame clones only, not all of them. The data show about 70,000 clones, with approximately 89% seen just once and approximately 1.1% held by the top ten. Sequencing was performed on CD4+ or CD8+ T cells sorted from blood, taken in a trial of the OX40 agonist ivuxolimab. Receptor source: an adult with an advanced solid tumor such as melanoma, head and neck, liver or kidney cancer.

The CDR3 is CAWSGKGNQPQHF. The DNA for the CDR3 is TGTGCCTGGAGTGGTAAGGGGAATCAGCCCCAGCATTTT. The rearrangement joins TRBV30 to TRBJ1-5, with D perhaps TRBD1 (5 bases). CDR1 GTSNPN and CDR2 SVGIG come from the germline V gene (reference sequence). The ends were cut back, 1 base at V and 4 bases at J, with 8 bases in the middle. The CDR3 is 13 residues long.

J is TRBJ2-5 and V is TRBV5-1, with D perhaps matching TRBD1 or TRBD2 (7 bases each). This CDR3 is 16 amino acids long. The germline CDR1 and CDR2 sequences are SGHRS and YFSETQ. V was shortened by 4 bases and J by 9 bases, with 25 bases between the two germline ends. CDR3 coding DNA: TGCGCCAGCAGCACCGCCCGGGAGGTGGGACAGAGGGCCCAGTACTTC. This sequence encodes CASSTAREVGQRAQYF. Full variable domain (remainder filled in from reference TRBV5-1 and TRBJ2-5): KAGVTQTPRYLIKTRGQQVTLSCSPISGHRSVSWYQQTPGQGLQFLFEYFSETQRNKGNFPGRFSGRQFSNSRSEMNVSTLELGDSALYLCASSTAREVGQRAQYFGPGTRLLVL.

This rearrangement joins TRBV19 to TRBJ2-7, with TRBD1 as a possible D gene (5 bases). Germline-derived CDR1 and CDR2 are LNHDA and SQIVND (reference sequence). Trimming cost V 3 bases and J 3 bases, with 12 bases left between them. CDR3 length equals 14 residues. CDR3 in amino acids: CASSIGIRVYEQYF. In nucleotides, the CDR3 is TGTGCCAGTAGTATTGGAATCAGGGTCTACGAGCAGTACTTC.

The J gene is TRBJ1-2, the V gene TRBV14; tentatively, D is TRBD1 (6 bases). V lost 1 base and J lost 3, with 15 bases in between. The germline V gene encodes CDR1 SGHDN and CDR2 FVKESK. The CDR3 is made up of 16 amino acids. DNA of the CDR3: TGTGCCAGCAGCCAAGCAAGGGCAGGGGCAGACTATGGCTACACCTTC. It yields the protein CASSQARAGADYGYTF. Full variable domain (outside the CDR3, taken from reference TRBV14 and TRBJ1-2): EAGVTQFPSHSVIEKGQTVTLRCDPISGHDNLYWYRRVMGKEIKFLLHFVKESKQDESGMPNNRFLAERTGGTYSTLKVQPAELEDSGVYFCASSQARAGADYGYTFGSGTRLTVV.

This rearrangement joins TRBV5-1 to TRBJ1-1; D is uncertain. Germline V gene lookup returns CDR1 SGHRS and CDR2 YFSETQ. This CDR3 is built from 14 residues. The V gene lost 1 base and the J gene lost 1 base, with 8 bases spanning the gap. CDR3 bases: TGCGCCAGCAGCTTGAGGCAGAAGAACACTGAAGCTTTCTTT. Translating gives CASSLRQKNTEAFF.

J is TRBJ2-2 and V is TRBV15; D is perhaps TRBD2 (6 bases). CDR1 is LNHNV and CDR2 is YYDKDF in the germline V gene (reference sequence). V lost 0 bases and J lost 0, with 20 bases in between. The CDR3 contains 20 residues. The CDR3 DNA is TGTGCCACCAGCAGAGATCCCATATCCCATCGGGGGTCGAACACCGGGGAGCTGTTTTTT. This encodes CATSRDPISHRGSNTGELFF.

The V and J genes are TRBV5-6 and TRBJ1-3; D might be TRBD1 (6 bases). This CDR3 comprises 16 residues. The germline CDR1 and CDR2 sequences are SGHDT and YYEEEE. The V end was cut by 2 bases, the J end by 0 bases, with 12 bases between. The DNA of the CDR3 is TGTGCCAGCAGCTTTGCAGGGACAAGCTCTGGAAACACCATATATTTT. Its protein is CASSFAGTSSGNTIYF.

With regard to this clone: The junction does not match germline at one end; this may be a read error. The chain carries TRBV6-1 and TRBJ2-2; D is perhaps TRBD2 (7 bases). This CDR3 has 15 amino acids. Germline CDR1 MNHNS, CDR2 SASEGT. CDR3 coding DNA: TGTGCCAGCAGAGAAGGGGGGAGGGGGGCCGGGGAGCTGTTTTTT. This codes for CASREGGRGAGELFF.

The chain employs TRBV5-8 and TRBJ1-1; the D gene is possibly TRBD1 (5 bases). This CDR3 contains 15 residues. Germline CDR1 SGHTS, CDR2 YDEGEE. Trimming pared 4 bases from V and 1 base from J, leaving 14 bases between. CDR3 nucleotides: TGTGCCAGCAGCGTGCGACAGATCTCGAACACTGAAGCTTTCTTT. The encoded protein is CASSVRQISNTEAFF.

J is TRBJ1-6 and V is TRBV10-2, with 9 bases matching TRBD1. Germline V gives CDR1 WSHSY, CDR2 SAAADI. Unmatched junction bases numbered 3, after V lost 3 bases and J lost 0 bases. The CDR3 has 17 residues. This CDR3 is CASSDPQGASYNSPLHF. The DNA for the CDR3 is TGCGCCAGCAGTGACCCACAGGGGGCCTCCTATAATTCACCCCTCCACTTT.

Notes on this clone: A junction end diverges from the germline sequence, so it may reflect a read error. The V gene is TRBV2, the J gene TRBJ2-3; D perhaps matches TRBD2 (6 bases). CDR3 length: 11 amino acids. Germline-derived CDR1 and CDR2 are SNHLY and FYNNEI. CDR3 bases: TGTGCCAGCAGTGTGGTGACTAGGTCAAGTTTT. Protein: CASSVVTRSSF. The full variable domain, in which reference TRBV2 and TRBJ2-3 provide the parts outside the CDR3, is EPEVTQTPSHQVTQMGQEVILRCVPISNHLYFYWYRQILGQKVEFLVSFYNNEISEKSEIFDDQFSVERPDGSNFTLKIRSTKLEDSAMYFCASSVVTRSSFGPGTRLTVL.